One sample yielded the 20 T cell receptor beta chains listed below, sequenced in a study of siplizumab effects on memory and regulatory T cells. Repertoires were generated with immunoSEQ multiplex PCR, while TCRdb's copy carries only in-frame clones and drops some. Among 70,000 or so clones, about 89% were seen once, and the ten largest hold roughly 30%. Source material: CD8+ T cells sorted from blood. The receptors derive from a human donor in good health.

V gene TRBV21-1 combines with J gene TRBJ2-1; the table's TRBD2 call for D was not verified on the DNA. TRBV21-1 is given as a pseudogene. The CDR3 totals 16 residues. CDR3 DNA: TGTGCCAGCAGCAAAGCTGCGACTATGGAGGACAATGAGCAGTTCTTC. Encoded protein: CASSKAATMEDNEQFF.

Of note for this clone: Distinct nucleotide sequences in the sample also encode this CDR3. The chain carries TRBV5-4 and TRBJ1-3, with unresolved D. Trimming took off 1 base at V and 0 bases at J, with 5 bases between the two ends. CDR1 and CDR2 from the germline V gene are SGHNT and YYREEE (reference sequence). The CDR3 has 14 residues. The CDR3 reads CASSLTPSGNTIYF. Here the CDR3 DNA reads TGTGCCAGCAGCTTGACACCCTCTGGAAACACCATATATTTT.

This chain joins TRBV7-6 and TRBJ2-3, with 8 bases matching TRBD1. Germline CDR1 reads SGHVS; CDR2 reads FNYEAQ. The CDR3 has 19 residues. V lost 1 base and J lost 3; bases outside the gene matches: 15. The CDR3 protein is CASSLVPLLGQGWTDTQYF. CDR3 bases: TGTGCCAGCAGCTTAGTCCCACTTCTTGGACAGGGATGGACAGATACGCAGTATTTT.

The V call is TRBV7-9, the J call TRBJ1-2, with a weak D call TRBD1 (5 bases). The ends were cut back, 0 bases at V and 3 bases at J, with 11 bases in the middle. There are 15 residues in the CDR3. Germline V lookup: CDR1 SEHNR, CDR2 FQNEAQ (reference sequence). In DNA form, the CDR3 reads TGTGCCAGCAGCTTAGCTGGGGGGGTCCACTATGGCTACACCTTC. It yields the protein CASSLAGGVHYGYTF.

The chain links TRBV7-9 to TRBJ2-5, with D tentatively TRBD2 (5 bases). Germline assignment: CDR1 SEHNR and CDR2 FQNEAQ (reference sequence). The CDR3 is made up of 13 amino acids. Trimming stripped 3 bases from V and 5 bases from J, with 10 bases between. CDR3 protein: CASSFPGWETQYF. Written as DNA, the CDR3 is TGTGCCAGCAGCTTTCCGGGGTGGGAGACCCAGTACTTC.

The chain carries TRBV6-5 and TRBJ2-7, with TRBD1 matching 9 bases. This CDR3 is built from 13 residues. CDR1 is MNHEY and CDR2 is SVGAGI in the germline V gene. The ends lost 8 bases at V and 7 bases at J; junction bases unmatched: 9. CDR3 sequence (DNA): TGTGCCAGCGGGAGACAGGGGGATTGGGAGCAGTACTTC. Encoded protein: CASGRQGDWEQYF.

The J gene is TRBJ2-4, the V gene TRBV7-2; D gene unclear. The germline V gene encodes CDR1 SGHTA and CDR2 FQGNSA. The CDR3 extends over 15 amino acids. The V and J ends lost 4 bases and 0 bases respectively, with 10 bases between them. In DNA form, the CDR3 reads TGTGCCAGCAGCTCTCCCGTATTAGCCAAAAACATTCAGTACTTC. It specifies CASSSPVLAKNIQYF.

The rearrangement uses TRBV19 and TRBJ2-1; TRBD2 agrees at 9 bases. Germline V gives CDR1 LNHDA, CDR2 SQIVND (reference sequence). J gave up 6 bases and V 3 bases, and 3 bases lay outside the gene matches. CDR3 length: 14 residues. The CDR3 DNA reads as TGTGCCAGTAGTATTAATAGCGGGAGCAATGAGCAGTTCTTC. Translation gives CASSINSGSNEQFF. The full variable domain, in which reference TRBV19 and TRBJ2-1 provide the parts outside the CDR3, is DGGITQSPKYLFRKEGQNVTLSCEQNLNHDAMYWYRQDPGQGLRLIYYSQIVNDFQKGDIAEGYSVSREKKESFPLTVTSAQKNPTAFYLCASSINSGSNEQFFGPGTRLTVL.

This chain connects TRBV19 to TRBJ2-5; TRBD1 matches 7 bases. The V and J ends lost 3 bases and 2 bases, in that order; junction bases with no gene match: 3. The germline CDR1 and CDR2 sequences are LNHDA and SQIVND (reference sequence). This CDR3 is 14 amino acids long. This chain's CDR3 is CASSIGTAQETQYF. DNA of the CDR3: TGTGCCAGTAGTATCGGGACAGCTCAAGAGACCCAGTACTTC. Filled out from reference TRBV19 and TRBJ2-5, the complete variable domain reads DGGITQSPKYLFRKEGQNVTLSCEQNLNHDAMYWYRQDPGQGLRLIYYSQIVNDFQKGDIAEGYSVSREKKESFPLTVTSAQKNPTAFYLCASSIGTAQETQYFGPGTRLLVL.

This clone was found a few times. The chain combines TRBV2 with TRBJ2-7, with D perhaps TRBD2 (7 bases). Germline V gene lookup returns CDR1 SNHLY and CDR2 FYNNEI. The V and J ends lost 3 bases and 5 bases respectively, with 14 bases between them. This CDR3 is built from 14 residues. This CDR3 reads CASSEGGGRNEQYF. The CDR3 nucleotides are TGTGCCAGCAGTGAGGGGGGGGGCCGGAACGAGCAGTACTTC.

The rearrangement links TRBV5-1 to TRBJ2-7; the D is unclear. Germline V lookup: CDR1 SGHRS, CDR2 YFSETQ. Deletions cut 5 bases from V and 3 bases from J, with 9 bases between. CDR3 length: 12 residues. CDR3 nucleotides: TGCGCCAGCAGGTCAGGTCACTACGAGCAGTACTTC. Translating gives CASRSGHYEQYF.

The chain carries TRBV7-9 and TRBJ1-2; maybe TRBD1 (5 bases). The CDR3 is 15 amino acids. Trimming removed 5 bases at V and 4 bases at J, with 17 bases between. Germline V gives CDR1 SEHNR, CDR2 FQNEAQ (reference sequence). CDR3 loop: CASSPPGREAYGYTF. CDR3 bases: TGTGCCAGCAGCCCCCCGGGACGTGAGGCCTATGGCTACACCTTC.

This chain connects TRBV10-3 to TRBJ2-5; tentative D call: TRBD2 (6 bases). The V and J ends lost 3 bases and 2 bases respectively, with 13 bases between them. Per the germline V gene, CDR1 is ENHRY and CDR2 is SYGVKD. The CDR3 sequence is 15 residues long. The CDR3 DNA reads as TGTGCCATCAGTGAAGCCTTAGCGGTTCAAGAGACCCAGTACTTC. It encodes CAISEALAVQETQYF.

J is TRBJ2-7 and V is TRBV6-1; the match to TRBD2 covers 13 bases. The J segment lost 3 bases and the V segment lost 2 bases, leaving 7 bases of the junction unmatched. There are 17 residues in the CDR3. The germline V gene has CDR1 MNHNS and CDR2 SASEGT. This CDR3 reads CASSEKGLAGFGYEQYF. The DNA of the CDR3 is TGTGCCAGCAGTGAAAAGGGACTAGCGGGGTTTGGCTACGAGCAGTACTTC.

The chain couples TRBV7-2 to TRBJ2-1; 7 positions match TRBD2. The V and J ends lost 2 bases and 4 bases, in that order; junction bases with no gene match: 5. The CDR3 has 15 residues. Per the germline V gene, CDR1 is SGHTA and CDR2 is FQGNSA. CDR3 region: CASSLTSGGYNEQFF. Here the CDR3 DNA reads TGTGCCAGCAGCTTAACGTCGGGAGGTTACAATGAGCAGTTCTTC. The full variable domain, rest sourced from reference TRBV7-2 and TRBJ2-1, is GAGVSQSPSNKVTEKGKDVELRCDPISGHTALYWYRQSLGQGLEFLIYFQGNSAPDKSGLPSDRFSAERTGGSVSTLTIQRTQQEDSAVYLCASSLTSGGYNEQFFGPGTRLTVL.

The chain recombines TRBV6-5 with TRBJ1-5; unclear D gene. V was clipped by 0 bases and J by 0 bases, with 6 bases between them. Germline CDR1 reads MNHEY; CDR2 reads SVGAGI. The CDR3 runs to 15 residues. The CDR3 reads CASSYSKFSNQPQHF. DNA for the CDR3: TGTGCCAGCAGTTACTCAAAGTTTAGCAATCAGCCCCAGCATTTT.

The chain employs TRBV4-1 and TRBJ2-7; 7 bases are shared with TRBD1. The CDR3 loop spans 16 amino acids. V was clipped by 2 bases and J by 4 bases; unmatched bases: 11. Per germline, CDR1 MGHRA and CDR2 YSYEKL. For the CDR3, the DNA is TGCGCCAGCAGCCAAACCCCCGGGACAGCGATTTACGAGCAGTACTTC. As protein: CASSQTPGTAIYEQYF.

This rearrangement joins TRBV19 to TRBJ1-1; the D gene is possibly TRBD1 (5 bases). This CDR3 is 13 amino acids long. Germline V gene sequence: CDR1 LNHDA, CDR2 SQIVND (reference sequence). The V gene lost 7 bases and the J gene lost 4 bases, with 13 bases spanning the gap. CDR3 residues: CASKDSWGTEAFF. For the CDR3, the DNA is TGTGCCAGTAAAGACAGTTGGGGCACTGAAGCTTTCTTT.

V gene TRBV19 combines with J gene TRBJ1-1; unclear D gene. Germline V gives CDR1 LNHDA, CDR2 SQIVND (reference sequence). CDR3 length: 13 amino acids. V lost 4 bases to trimming and J lost 1 base, with 7 bases between them. In DNA form, the CDR3 reads TGTGCCAGTAGTACTTCGGGGAACACTGAAGCTTTCTTT. It encodes CASSTSGNTEAFF.

The V and J genes are TRBV6-5 and TRBJ1-4; D gene ambiguous. V was pared by 0 bases and J by 7 bases, with 6 bases between. CDR1 is MNHEY, CDR2 SVGAGI, per germline. The length of the CDR3 is 13 residues. The CDR3 is CASSYSDIEKLFF. The CDR3 region has the DNA TGTGCCAGCAGTTACTCGGATATTGAAAAACTGTTTTTT.